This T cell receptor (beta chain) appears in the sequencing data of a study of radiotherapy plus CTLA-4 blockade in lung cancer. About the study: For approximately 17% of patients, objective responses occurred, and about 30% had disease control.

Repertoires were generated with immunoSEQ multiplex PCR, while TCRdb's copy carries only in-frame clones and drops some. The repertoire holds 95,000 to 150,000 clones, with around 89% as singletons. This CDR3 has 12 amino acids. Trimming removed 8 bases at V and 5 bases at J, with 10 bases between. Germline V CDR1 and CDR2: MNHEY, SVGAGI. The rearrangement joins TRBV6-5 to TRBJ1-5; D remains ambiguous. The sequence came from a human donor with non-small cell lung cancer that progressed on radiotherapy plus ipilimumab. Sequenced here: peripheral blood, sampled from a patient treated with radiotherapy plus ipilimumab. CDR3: CASEGEHQPQHF. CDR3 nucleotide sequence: TGTGCCAGCGAGGGCGAGCATCAGCCCCAGCATTTT.